A single sample gave rise to the 30 T cell receptor beta chains below, sequenced in a study of blood T cell repertoires in COVID-19. Data came from immunoSEQ multiplex PCR; TCRdb stores just in-frame clones and leaves some out. The sample yields over 250,000 clones, under 95% seen once. The sample taken for sequencing was PBMCs or T cells enriched from blood (not recorded which). These receptors came from a man in his sixties who had recovered from COVID-19.

This sequence joins TRBV19 and TRBJ2-1; the match to TRBD1 covers 7 bases. The CDR3 consists of 15 residues. Per the germline V gene, CDR1 is LNHDA and CDR2 is SQIVND (reference sequence). V lost 5 bases, J lost 5 bases, and 9 bases stayed unmatched. The CDR3 bases are TGTGCCAGTAGTGCTACAGGGGTTCCTAACAATGAGCAGTTCTTC. Its protein is CASSATGVPNNEQFF.

The CDR3 bases are TGTGCCAGCAGCTGGGAGAAGGGTGTCGCTAATGAAAAACTGTTTTTT. It translates to CASSWEKGVANEKLFF. The chain is built from TRBV5-8 and TRBJ1-4; D remains ambiguous. The CDR3 sequence is 16 residues long. CDR1 and CDR2 (germline): SGHTS, YDEGEE. Trimming cost V 3 bases and J 3 bases, with 15 bases left between them. Full variable domain (rest looked up from reference TRBV5-8 and TRBJ1-4): EAGVTQSPTHLIKTRGQQATLRCSPISGHTSVYWYQQALGLGLQFLLWYDEGEERNRGNFPPRFSGRQFPNYSSELNVNALELEDSALYLCASSWEKGVANEKLFFGSGTQLSVL.

The CDR3 sequence: CASSNGQAREKLFF. The CDR3 DNA is TGCGCCAGCAGCAACGGACAGGCTCGCGAAAAACTGTTTTTT. The rearrangement uses TRBV5-1 and TRBJ1-4, with 7 bases fitting TRBD1. This CDR3 is 14 amino acids long. Germline CDR1 reads SGHRS; CDR2 reads YFSETQ. J gave up 8 bases and V 4 bases, and 8 bases lay outside the gene matches.

This sequence joins TRBV9 and TRBJ1-2, with D unresolved. Germline CDR1 reads SGDLS; CDR2 reads YYNGEE. CDR3 size: 14 residues. The V end was cut by 4 bases, the J end by 6 bases, with 16 bases between. The CDR3 here is CASSPSGGPDGYTF. The CDR3, as DNA: TGTGCCAGCAGCCCTAGCGGAGGACCCGATGGCTACACCTTC.

The V and J genes are TRBV7-2 and TRBJ2-7, with TRBD2 identical over 9 bases. Germline V CDR1 and CDR2: SGHTA, FQGNSA. The V gene end was trimmed by 1 base and the J gene end by 0 bases; junction bases not matched to a gene: 4. There are 16 residues in the CDR3. DNA of the CDR3: TGTGCCAGCAGCTTAGGTGCTAGCGGGATCTCCTACGAGCAGTACTTC. Translation: CASSLGASGISYEQYF.

This rearrangement joins TRBV10-3 to TRBJ1-5, with 7 bases lining up with TRBD1. J was trimmed by 5 bases and V by 2 bases; bases with no gene match: 9. Per germline, CDR1 ENHRY and CDR2 SYGVKD. This CDR3 region has 16 residues. Written as DNA, the CDR3 is TGTGCCATCAGTGAGGGGTTTTTAAGGGGGCATCAGCCCCAGCATTTT. Translated: CAISEGFLRGHQPQHF.

The V and J genes are TRBV18 and TRBJ1-5; D perhaps matches TRBD1 (6 bases). The CDR3 spans 15 residues. V lost 6 bases, J lost 5 bases, and 17 bases lay in between. CDR1 KGHSH and CDR2 LQKENI come from the germline V gene. CDR3: CASSSQGARDQPQHF. The CDR3, as DNA: TGTGCCAGCTCCTCACAGGGCGCGCGGGATCAGCCCCAGCATTTT.

The gene calls are TRBV6-1 and TRBJ2-7; the D gene is possibly TRBD1 (7 bases). Germline CDR1 and CDR2: MNHNS and SASEGT. This CDR3 has 16 residues. V lost 4 bases and J 4 bases, leaving 20 bases between the germline ends. CDR3 in amino acids: CASSGRGKGAAYEQYF. The CDR3 region has the DNA TGTGCCAGCAGTGGGAGGGGGAAGGGGGCAGCATACGAGCAGTACTTC.

V usage is TRBV28 and J usage is TRBJ1-1; TRBD1 agrees at 7 bases. Germline V gives CDR1 MDHEN, CDR2 SYDVKM. CDR3 length: 12 residues. V dropped 2 bases and J dropped 7; count of bases not matched to a gene: 1. The CDR3 region has the DNA TGTGCCAGCAGTTTAGGGACAGTTGAAGCTTTCTTT. Translated: CASSLGTVEAFF.

This clone came up once. The chain has TRBV5-4 and TRBJ2-2; maybe TRBD1 (5 bases). This CDR3 region has 15 residues. The germline gives CDR1 SGHNT, CDR2 YYREEE (reference sequence). Trimming removed 1 base from V and 6 bases from J, with 13 bases in between. CDR3 in DNA: TGTGCCAGCAGCTTGAATTGGGGCCCGGCCGGGGAGCTGTTTTTT. It specifies CASSLNWGPAGELFF.

This chain joins TRBV15 and TRBJ1-1; 8 bases line up with TRBD1. Germline values: CDR1 LNHNV, CDR2 YYDKDF (reference sequence). The CDR3 sequence is 14 residues long. The junction had 4 bases not matched to a gene; V was cut back by 3 bases and J by 4 bases. DNA of the CDR3: TGTGCCACCAGCAGGACAGGGGTGCGCACTGAAGCTTTCTTT. This sequence encodes CATSRTGVRTEAFF.

The chain joins TRBV6-5 to TRBJ1-6, with TRBD1 identical over 7 bases. Per germline, CDR1 MNHEY and CDR2 SVGAGI. CDR3 length: 14 residues. Trimming took 6 bases from V and 7 from J; bases not matched to a gene: 6. CDR3 protein: CASRLATGNSPLHF. In nucleotides, the CDR3 is TGTGCCAGCAGGCTAGCGACAGGGAATTCACCCCTCCACTTT.

This clone turned up a few times. The genes are TRBV13 and TRBJ2-6; TRBD1 might be the D (5 bases). V lost 1 base, J lost 1 base, and 8 bases lay in between. CDR3 length: 16 amino acids. From germline, CDR1 is PRHDT and CDR2 FYEKMQ (reference sequence). The CDR3 sequence is CASSLEGYSGANVLTF. CDR3 bases: TGTGCCAGCAGCTTAGAGGGGTATTCTGGGGCCAACGTCCTGACTTTC.

The DNA of the CDR3 is TGTGCCATCAGTGAAACCGGGACAGGGAATTCACCCCTCCACTTT. Translated, it gives CAISETGTGNSPLHF. J is TRBJ1-6 and V is TRBV10-3, with TRBD1 matching over 9 bases. The ends lost 3 bases at V and 7 bases at J; junction bases unmatched: 4. CDR1 and CDR2 from the germline V gene are ENHRY and SYGVKD. The CDR3 contains 15 residues.

The chain carries TRBV7-9 and TRBJ1-6; TRBD1 matches 9 bases. Per germline, CDR1 SEHNR and CDR2 FQNEAQ (reference sequence). V dropped 6 bases and J dropped 9; count of bases not matched to a gene: 12. The CDR3 loop spans 16 amino acids. The CDR3 DNA reads TGTGCCAGCAGTCCCAATCCGGGACAGGGAGGTTCACCCCTCCACTTT. Encoded protein: CASSPNPGQGGSPLHF.

The CDR3 here is CASSQGAYSPLHF. The CDR3 DNA reads TGCGCCAGCAGCCAAGGGGCTTATTCACCCCTCCACTTT. This chain links TRBV4-1 with TRBJ1-6; D call uncertain. Germline CDR1 is MGHRA and CDR2 is YSYEKL. CDR3 length: 13 amino acids. Trimming cost V 1 base and J 8 bases, with 6 bases left between them.

The V call is TRBV19, the J call TRBJ2-2; 9 bases line up with TRBD1. V dropped 3 bases and J dropped 8; count of bases not matched to a gene: 4. The CDR3 covers 14 residues. Looked up from germline, CDR1 is LNHDA and CDR2 is SQIVND (reference sequence). The CDR3 sequence is CASSMTGGKGELFF. CDR3 DNA sequence: TGTGCCAGTAGTATGACAGGGGGTAAGGGGGAGCTGTTTTTT.

The chain is built from TRBV5-4 and TRBJ2-3; weak D call: TRBD1 (7 bases). Between the trimmed V and J ends, which lost 4 bases and 3 bases, there was a span of 15 bases. CDR1 is SGHNT and CDR2 is YYREEE in the germline V gene (reference sequence). The CDR3 is 15 amino acids. CDR3 amino acids: CASSPQGGITDTQYF. In DNA form, the CDR3 reads TGTGCCAGCAGCCCCCAGGGGGGTATTACAGATACGCAGTATTTT.

This clone turned up a few times. This chain links TRBV3-1 (or the pseudogene TRBV3-2) with TRBJ2-7; TRBD2 aligns across 10 bases. This CDR3 region has 14 residues. Trimming took 4 bases from V and 4 from J; bases not matched to a gene: 4. Germline values: CDR1 LGHDT, CDR2 YNNKEL (reference sequence). DNA of the CDR3: TGTGCCAGCAGCCCGGGACTAGCGTCATACGAGCAGTACTTC. Translated: CASSPGLASYEQYF.

The rearrangement uses TRBV6-5 and TRBJ1-1; no clear D gene. V was shortened by 7 bases and J by 1 base, with 7 bases between the two germline ends. Germline loops: CDR1 MNHEY, CDR2 SVGAGI. The length of the CDR3 is 12 residues. CDR3 sequence (DNA): TGTGCCAGCAAGTACAGGAACACTGAAGCTTTCTTT. The encoded protein is CASKYRNTEAFF.

This chain joins TRBV11-3 and TRBJ1-4; the match to TRBD1 covers 9 bases. Germline CDR1 SGHNT, CDR2 YENEEA. V gave up 5 bases and J gave up 7 bases; unmatched junction bases: 11. CDR3 size: 16 residues. Written as DNA, the CDR3 is TGTGCCAGCAGCCCCCCGGGACAGGGTGGGGGTGAAAAACTGTTTTTT. This encodes CASSPPGQGGGEKLFF.

The chain joins TRBV7-9 to TRBJ2-2; D gene unclear. The CDR3 runs 16 residues. V was shortened by 4 bases and J by 0 bases, with 12 bases between the two germline ends. The germline CDR1 and CDR2 sequences are SEHNR and FQNEAQ (reference sequence). The CDR3 DNA reads TGTGCCAGCAGCTATACTTATGGAGCGAACACCGGGGAGCTGTTTTTT. This codes for CASSYTYGANTGELFF. Variable domain in full (rest from reference TRBV7-9 and TRBJ2-2): DTGVSQNPRHKITKRGQNVTFRCDPISEHNRLYWYRQTLGQGPEFLTYFQNEAQLEKSRLLSDRFSAERPKGSFSTLEIQRTEQGDSAMYLCASSYTYGANTGELFFGEGSRLTVL.

The V gene is TRBV10-3, the J gene TRBJ1-5; TRBD1 agrees at 12 bases. The trim removed 0 bases at V and 7 bases at J, leaving 4 bases unmatched. The CDR3 runs 16 residues. In germline, CDR1 is ENHRY, CDR2 SYGVKD. In DNA, the CDR3 is TGTGCCATCAGTGAGTCGGGACAGGGGGCCGCGCAGCCCCAGCATTTT. This encodes CAISESGQGAAQPQHF.

The chain recombines TRBV11-1 with TRBJ2-7, with TRBD2 matching over 13 bases. The CDR3 spans 15 residues. V gave up 5 bases and J gave up 7 bases; unmatched junction bases: 8. Per the germline V gene, CDR1 is SGHAT and CDR2 is FQDESV (reference sequence). Here the CDR3 DNA reads TGTGCCAGCAGCCTTTGGACTAGCGGGAGTCGGGAGCAGTACTTC. Protein product: CASSLWTSGSREQYF.

This clone was seen only once. V usage is TRBV10-3 and J usage is TRBJ1-3; 10 nucleotides align to TRBD1. Germline values: CDR1 ENHRY, CDR2 SYGVKD. V gave up 4 bases and J gave up 1 base; unmatched junction bases: 1. This CDR3 spans 15 amino acids. For the CDR3, the DNA is TGTGCCATCAGTGGGGACAGGGGATCTGGAAACACCATATATTTT. It encodes CAISGDRGSGNTIYF.

This clone came up once. The V and J genes are TRBV6-1 and TRBJ2-3; 7 bases align to TRBD2. V was pared by 3 bases and J by 2 bases, with 5 bases of the junction left unmatched. The V gene's germline CDR1 is MNHNS and CDR2 SASEGT. The CDR3 loop spans 15 amino acids. CDR3 sequence (DNA): TGTGCCAGCAGTGACCTGGGGGGGGACACAGATACGCAGTATTTT. Its protein product is CASSDLGGDTDTQYF.

The CDR3 region has the DNA TGCGCCAGCAGCAGGGGGGACAGGGTTCGCCGTCTGGACACTGAAGCTTTCTTT. Translating gives CASSRGDRVRRLDTEAFF. The chain recombines TRBV5-1 with TRBJ1-1; TRBD1 matches at 9 bases. This CDR3 is built from 18 residues. Germline values: CDR1 SGHRS, CDR2 YFSETQ. V gave up 4 bases and J gave up 3 bases; unmatched junction bases: 16.

The chain employs TRBV3-1 (or the pseudogene TRBV3-2) and TRBJ2-2; the D is unclear. Trimming removed 1 base from V and 7 bases from J, with 7 bases in between. CDR1 and CDR2 (germline): LGHDT, YNNKEL (reference sequence). CDR3 length: 13 amino acids. CDR3 residues: CASSQGRIGELFF. CDR3 nucleotides: TGTGCCAGCAGCCAAGGGCGGATCGGGGAGCTGTTTTTT.

The DNA of the CDR3 is TGTGCCAGCAGCTCAAAGACAGGCAACAATCAGCCCCAGCATTTT. Encoded protein: CASSSKTGNNQPQHF. This chain joins TRBV7-2 and TRBJ1-5; D may be TRBD1 (6 bases). With 4 bases removed from V and 3 bases from J, the gap between germline ends came to 13 bases. CDR1 and CDR2 from the germline V gene are SGHTA and FQGNSA. CDR3 size: 15 residues.

This sequence joins TRBV13 and TRBJ1-6; TRBD1 might be the D (6 bases). Trimming left V 4 bases short and J 9 bases short, with 19 bases between. CDR1 PRHDT and CDR2 FYEKMQ come from the germline V gene (reference sequence). The CDR3 is 16 residues long. CDR3 residues: CASSSHAGAGVSPLHF. CDR3 coding DNA: TGTGCCAGCAGCTCCCATGCGGGGGCTGGGGTTTCACCCCTCCACTTT.